One T cell receptor beta chain is described in this entry. Its matching antigen is unknown. V was clipped by 10 bases and J by 4 bases; unmatched bases: 3. The germline gives CDR1 MNHNY, CDR2 SVGAGI (reference sequence). There are 11 residues in the CDR3. Here immunoSEQ multiplex PCR was the method, and the copy in TCRdb shows in-frame clones only, minus some. The repertoire holds roughly 70,000 clones, roughly 96% seen once, with about 2.4% in the top ten. These data originate in a study of cytomegalovirus exposure and HLA in healthy donors. Notes on the study in general: In vitro confirmation showed three CMV-associated chains to be CMV antigen specific. There were around 160 TCR beta chains listed as cytomegalovirus-associated.

The J gene is TRBJ1-2, the V gene TRBV6-6; 7 bases match TRBD1. Sequenced material: PBMCs. The clonotype comes from a man between 18 and 35 years old in good health and CMV-seronegative. The CDR3 region has the DNA TGTGCCACACGGACAGGCTATGGCTACACCTTC. It yields the protein CATRTGYGYTF.